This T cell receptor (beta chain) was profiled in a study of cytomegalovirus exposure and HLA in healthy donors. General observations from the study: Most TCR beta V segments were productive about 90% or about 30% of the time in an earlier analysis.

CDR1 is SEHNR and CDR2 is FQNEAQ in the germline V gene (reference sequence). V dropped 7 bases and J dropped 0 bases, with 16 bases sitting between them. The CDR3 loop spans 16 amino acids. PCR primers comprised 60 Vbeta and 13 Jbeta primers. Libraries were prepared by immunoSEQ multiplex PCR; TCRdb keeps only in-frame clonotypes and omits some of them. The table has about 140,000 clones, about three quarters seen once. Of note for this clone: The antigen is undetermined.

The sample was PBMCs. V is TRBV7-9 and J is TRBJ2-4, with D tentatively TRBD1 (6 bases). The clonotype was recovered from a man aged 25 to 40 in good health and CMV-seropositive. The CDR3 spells CASTTTGYLAKNIQYF. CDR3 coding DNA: TGTGCCAGCACCACAACAGGGTACTTAGCCAAAAACATTCAGTACTTC.